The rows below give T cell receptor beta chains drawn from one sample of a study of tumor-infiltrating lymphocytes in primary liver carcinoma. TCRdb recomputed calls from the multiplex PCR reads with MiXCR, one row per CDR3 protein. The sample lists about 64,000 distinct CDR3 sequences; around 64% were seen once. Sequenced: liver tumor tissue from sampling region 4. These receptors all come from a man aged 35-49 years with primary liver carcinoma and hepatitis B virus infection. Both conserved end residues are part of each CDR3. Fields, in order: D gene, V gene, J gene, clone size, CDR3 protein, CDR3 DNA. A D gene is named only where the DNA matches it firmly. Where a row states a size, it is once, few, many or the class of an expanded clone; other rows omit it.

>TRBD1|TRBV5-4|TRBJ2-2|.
CVSRGMGTGELFF
TGTGTCAGCAGGGGGATGGGGACCGGGGAGCTGTTTTTC
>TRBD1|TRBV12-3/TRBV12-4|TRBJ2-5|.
CASSRDSTFQETQYF
TGTGCCAGCAGTCGGGACAGCACCTTCCAAGAGACCCAGTACTTC
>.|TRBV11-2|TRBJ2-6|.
CVSSMGGDRGISLSGANVLTF
TGTGTCAGCAGCATGGGGGGAGATAGGGGCATTTCCCTTTCTGGGGCCAACGTCCTGACTTTC
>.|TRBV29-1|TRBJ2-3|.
CVGQGGDTQYF
TGCGTTGGGCAGGGAGGCGATACGCAGTATTTT
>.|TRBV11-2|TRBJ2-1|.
CASSLSAGVDWRSFF
TGTGCCAGCAGCTTAAGTGCTGGAGTGGACTGGAGGTCGTTCTTC
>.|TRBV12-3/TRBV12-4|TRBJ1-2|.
CASSLVVGYGYNF
TGTGCCAGTAGTTTAGTCGTCGGCTATGGCTACAACTTC
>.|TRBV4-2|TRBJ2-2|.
CAGSQQRFSQVNTGELFF
TGTGCCGGCAGTCAGCAGCGATTTAGTCAGGTGAACACCGGGGAGCTGTTTTTT
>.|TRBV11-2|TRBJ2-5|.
CASNQTPGGKETQYF
TGTGCCAGCAACCAAACTCCTGGCGGGAAAGAGACACAGTACTTC
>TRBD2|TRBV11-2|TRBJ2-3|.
CDNSSGLAGVADMQYF
TGTGACAACAGTTCGGGACTAGCGGGAGTGGCAGATATGCAGTATTTT
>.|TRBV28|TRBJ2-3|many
CASSPQGRDTDTQCF
TGTGCCAGCAGCCCCCAGGGAAGGGACACAGATACGCAGTGTTTT
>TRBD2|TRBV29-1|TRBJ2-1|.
CSTRPGGNERFF
TGCAGCACCCGCCCGGGGGGGAATGAGCGGTTCTTC
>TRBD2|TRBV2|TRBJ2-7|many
CASSPSGRDHEQYF
TGTGCCAGCAGTCCTAGCGGGAGGGACCACGAGCAGTACTTC
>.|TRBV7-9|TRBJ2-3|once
CASSLAAGPSTDTLYF
TGTGCCAGTAGCTTAGCGGCAGGACCCAGCACAGATACGCTGTATTTT
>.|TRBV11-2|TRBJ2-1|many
CASSLDREQFF
TGTGCCAGCAGCTTAGACAGGGAGCAGTTCTTC
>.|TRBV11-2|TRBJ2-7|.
CASSPGVYERYF
TGTGCCAGCAGTCCCGGGGTCTACGAGCGGTACTTC
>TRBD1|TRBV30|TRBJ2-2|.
CAWRQGPNTRELFF
TGTGCCTGGAGACAGGGGCCGAACACCCGGGAGCTGTTTTTT
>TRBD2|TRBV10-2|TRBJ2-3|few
CASSGLQGLASTDTQYF
TGTGCCAGCAGTGGGTTACAGGGACTAGCTAGCACAGATACGCAGTATTTT
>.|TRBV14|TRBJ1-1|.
CASALRRGGTEAFF
TGTGCCAGTGCCCTTCGCCGAGGGGGCACTGAAGCTTTCTTT
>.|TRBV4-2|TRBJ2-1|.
CASSLGHSDREQFF
TGTGCAAGCAGCCTAGGGCACAGCGACAGAGAGCAGTTCTTC
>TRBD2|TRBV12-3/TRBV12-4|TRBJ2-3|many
CASSSPTSGRSTDTQYF
TGTGCCAGCAGTTCCCCAACTAGCGGGAGAAGTACAGATACGCAGTATTTT
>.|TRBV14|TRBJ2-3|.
CTSSQYGKVPDTQYF
TGTACCAGTAGCCAGTACGGGAAGGTACCAGATACGCAGTATTTT
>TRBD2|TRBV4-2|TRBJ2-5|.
CASSQGLRSGRALETQYF
TGTGCCAGCAGCCAAGGCCTCCGCAGCGGGAGGGCCTTGGAGACCCAGTACTTC
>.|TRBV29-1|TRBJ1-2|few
CSVGAPTGTQVANYDYTF
TGCAGCGTTGGGGCACCAACAGGAACTCAAGTGGCTAACTACGACTACACCTTC
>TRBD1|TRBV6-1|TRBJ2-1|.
CASNEVTGDEQFF
TGTGCCAGCAATGAAGTGACAGGGGATGAGCAGTTCTTC
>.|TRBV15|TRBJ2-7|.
CATSIEDNYLYEQHF
TGTGCCACCAGCATAGAGGACAATTACCTCTACGAGCAGCACTTC
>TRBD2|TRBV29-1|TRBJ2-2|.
CSADEGGFTGELFF
TGCAGCGCCGATGAGGGAGGGTTCACCGGAGAGCTGTTTTTT
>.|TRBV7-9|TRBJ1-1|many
CASSLARAENTEVFF
TGTGCCAGCAGCTTAGCGCGGGCCGAGAACACTGAAGTTTTCTTT
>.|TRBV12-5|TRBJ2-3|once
CASGLGAREQYF
TGTGCTAGTGGCCTCGGCGCGAGAGAGCAGTATTTT
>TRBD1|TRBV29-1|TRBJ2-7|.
CSVLKGALPYEQYF
TGCAGCGTTTTAAAGGGGGCTTTACCCTACGAGCAGTATTTC
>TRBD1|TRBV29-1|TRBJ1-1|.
CSVSTGQGVLSTEAFF
TGCAGCGTTTCGACCGGACAGGGTGTGCTTAGCACTGAAGCTTTCTTT
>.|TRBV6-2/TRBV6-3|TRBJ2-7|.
CASILSRDGLSYEQYF
TGTGCCAGCATCTTATCCCGGGACGGCCTTTCCTACGAGCAGTACTTC
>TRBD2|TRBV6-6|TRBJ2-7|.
CASSIAGSAYERYF
TGTGCCAGCAGCATAGCGGGCTCGGCCTACGAGCGGTACTTC
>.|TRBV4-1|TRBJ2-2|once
CASNQADGSRTGELFF
TGCGCCAGCAACCAAGCTGATGGGAGCCGGACCGGGGAGCTGTTTTTT
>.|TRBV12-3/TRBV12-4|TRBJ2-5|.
CASSFYVQVDQETQYF
TGTGCCAGTAGTTTCTATGTGCAGGTGGACCAAGAGACCCAGTACTTC
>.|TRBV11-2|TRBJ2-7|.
CANSLMTDPDYEQYF
TGTGCAAACAGCCTCATGACAGATCCGGACTACGAGCAGTACTTC
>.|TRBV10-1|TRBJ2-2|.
CASSELSGIGGSNTGELFF
TGCGCCAGCAGTGAACTATCGGGGATAGGGGGAAGTAACACCGGGGAGCTGTTTTTT
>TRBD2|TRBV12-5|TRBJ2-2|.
CASGVERGSGVGELFF
TGTGCTAGTGGTGTGGAGCGGGGGTCAGGCGTCGGGGAGCTGTTTTTT
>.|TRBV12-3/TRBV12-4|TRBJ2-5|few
CVSSTYPGSEETQYF
TGTGTCAGCAGCACCTACCCCGGGAGCGAAGAGACCCAGTACTTC
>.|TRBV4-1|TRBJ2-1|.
CASSPFDNNNNEQFF
TGTGCCAGCAGCCCGTTCGATAACAACAACAATGAGCAGTTCTTC
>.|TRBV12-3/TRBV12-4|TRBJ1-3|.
CAGSLNQRISGNTIYF
TGTGCCGGCAGTCTTAACCAGCGCATCTCTGGAAACACCATATATTTT
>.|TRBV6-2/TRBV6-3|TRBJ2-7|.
CAGSYWTTYEQYF
TGTGCCGGCAGCTACTGGACTACCTACGAGCAGTACTTC
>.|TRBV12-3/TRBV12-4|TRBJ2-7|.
CACSLGLAGYEQYF
TGTGCCTGCAGTTTAGGGCTAGCCGGCTACGAGCAGTATTTC
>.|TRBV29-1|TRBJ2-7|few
CSVRAGTAYEQYF
TGCAGCGTGCGGGCCGGGACTGCTTACGAGCAGTACTTC
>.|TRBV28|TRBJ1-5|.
CASSFFRNQPQHF
TGTGCCAGCAGTTTTTTTAGGAATCAGCCCCAGCATTTT
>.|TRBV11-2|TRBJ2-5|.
CASSPRSALGVTQYF
TGTGCCAGTAGCCCCCGATCGGCCCTAGGGGTGACCCAGTACTTC
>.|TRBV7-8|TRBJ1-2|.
CASSLSSSLAFDYTF
TGTGCCAGCAGCTTAAGTTCCTCATTGGCCTTTGACTACACCTTC
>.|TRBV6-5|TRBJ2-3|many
CVSGEWDTQYF
TGTGTCAGTGGTGAATGGGATACGCAGTATTTT
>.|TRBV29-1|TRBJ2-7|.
CNVEDPLGSSYDQYF
TGCAACGTTGAAGATCCATTAGGGAGCTCCTACGACCAGTACTTC
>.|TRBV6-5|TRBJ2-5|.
CASSYSGISWTTGETQYF
TGTGCCAGCAGTTACTCGGGTATAAGCTGGACAACGGGTGAGACCCAGTACTTC
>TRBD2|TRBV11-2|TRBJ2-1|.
CASSPQREGLGEQLF
TGTGCCAGCAGCCCCCAGCGGGAGGGACTGGGTGAGCAACTCTTC
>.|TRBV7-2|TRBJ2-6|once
CTSSLGISGANVLTF
TGTACCAGCAGCTTAGGGATCTCTGGGGCCAACGTCCTGACTTTC
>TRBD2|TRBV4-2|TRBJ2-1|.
CASSQETSGSYNEQFF
TGTGCCAGCAGCCAAGAGACTAGCGGATCCTACAATGAGCAGTTCTTC
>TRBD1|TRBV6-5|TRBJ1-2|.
CASSYRDRGYDYTF
TGTGCCAGCAGCTACAGGGACAGGGGATATGACTACACCTTC